A selection of T cell receptor beta chains follows, all from one sample in a study of regulatory T cells in long-lasting Graves disease. TCRdb re-analysed the multiplex PCR reads in MiXCR, keeping a single row per CDR3 protein. The table lists around 480,000 distinct CDR3 sequences, about 15% of them singletons. A further study also used this sample, focusing on T cells in Graves' hyperthyroidism and ophthalmopathy.

The specimen was peripheral blood mononuclear cells (PBMCs), collected at new diagnosis, from a patient treated with antithyroid drugs. Receptor source: a woman aged 40-65 years with Graves disease. The CDR3 runs from the conserved cysteine through the conserved F or W. Fields, in order: D gene, clone size, J gene, V gene, CDR3 DNA, CDR3 protein. A D gene is named only where the DNA matches it firmly. A clone size is listed for some rows: how often the clone was seen (once, few, many), or a class if it is expanded.

d_gene: TRBD1; abundance: NA; j_gene: TRBJ1-3; v_gene: TRBV12-3/TRBV12-4; CDR3nt: TGTGCCAGCAGCCCCGACAGGGTGGGGAGAAACACCATATATTTT; CDR3aa: CASSPDRVGRNTIYF
d_gene: NA; abundance: many; j_gene: TRBJ1-1; v_gene: TRBV27; CDR3nt: TGTGCCAGCAGCTCAGAACGGGATCTTGTCATGAACACTGAAGCTTTCTTT; CDR3aa: CASSSERDLVMNTEAFF
d_gene: NA; abundance: NA; j_gene: TRBJ1-4; v_gene: TRBV4-2; CDR3nt: TGTGCCAGCAGCTTTGGGCGGGTTAGTGAAAAACTGTTTTTT; CDR3aa: CASSFGRVSEKLFF
d_gene: NA; abundance: many; j_gene: TRBJ2-1; v_gene: TRBV20-1; CDR3nt: TGCAGTGCTAGAGAGGCAGGGTCGAATGAGCAGTTCTTC; CDR3aa: CSAREAGSNEQFF
d_gene: NA; abundance: few; j_gene: TRBJ1-4; v_gene: TRBV6-1; CDR3nt: TGTGCCAGCAGTGAGGGCTTGTTGTGGCTGTTTTTT; CDR3aa: CASSEGLLWLFF
d_gene: NA; abundance: few; j_gene: TRBJ1-2; v_gene: TRBV5-6; CDR3nt: TGTGCCAGCAGCTTGAGCGCAGGGGTAATATCCTATGGCTACACCTTC; CDR3aa: CASSLSAGVISYGYTF
d_gene: NA; abundance: many; j_gene: TRBJ1-2; v_gene: TRBV27; CDR3nt: TGTGCCAGCAGGCTCGGGGGGTCCTATGGCTACACCTTC; CDR3aa: CASRLGGSYGYTF
d_gene: TRBD2; abundance: many; j_gene: TRBJ2-5; v_gene: TRBV12-3/TRBV12-4; CDR3nt: TGTGCCAGCAGTTTACCGGCTAGCGGGGGAACAAAGACCCAGTACTTC; CDR3aa: CASSLPASGGTKTQYF
d_gene: NA; abundance: many; j_gene: TRBJ2-5; v_gene: TRBV12-3/TRBV12-4; CDR3nt: TGTGCCAGCAGTTTAGGATGGATGCAGACCCAGTACTTC; CDR3aa: CASSLGWMQTQYF
d_gene: NA; abundance: many; j_gene: TRBJ2-7; v_gene: TRBV5-1; CDR3nt: TGCGCCAGCCGTCCAGCCAGTGACAGTGCCTACGAGCAGTACTTC; CDR3aa: CASRPASDSAYEQYF
d_gene: NA; abundance: many; j_gene: TRBJ1-2; v_gene: TRBV4-1; CDR3nt: TGCGCCAGCAGCCAAGCCCCGGACAGAACGGCCTATGGCTACACCTTC; CDR3aa: CASSQAPDRTAYGYTF
d_gene: NA; abundance: many; j_gene: TRBJ2-5; v_gene: TRBV29-1; CDR3nt: TGCAGCGTTGGGACAGACTCGGAGACCCAGTACTTC; CDR3aa: CSVGTDSETQYF
d_gene: NA; abundance: few; j_gene: TRBJ2-7; v_gene: TRBV5-6; CDR3nt: TGTGCCAGCAGCCTGGGGGGTTCTCTCTACGAGCAGTACTTC; CDR3aa: CASSLGGSLYEQYF
d_gene: NA; abundance: many; j_gene: TRBJ2-7; v_gene: TRBV6-1; CDR3nt: TGTGCCAGCAGGATAGACCCAGCGCCCCAACGAAATCCCTACGAGCAGTACTTC; CDR3aa: CASRIDPAPQRNPYEQYF
d_gene: NA; abundance: many; j_gene: TRBJ1-2; v_gene: TRBV12-3/TRBV12-4; CDR3nt: TGTGCCAGCACCCAGGGGAACAATAACTATGGCTACACCTTC; CDR3aa: CASTQGNNNYGYTF
d_gene: TRBD1; abundance: NA; j_gene: TRBJ2-1; v_gene: TRBV12-3/TRBV12-4; CDR3nt: TGTGCCAGCAGTTCACCCGGGACAGGCCCCTGGAATGAGCAGTTCTTC; CDR3aa: CASSSPGTGPWNEQFF
d_gene: TRBD2; abundance: many; j_gene: TRBJ2-1; v_gene: TRBV12-3/TRBV12-4; CDR3nt: TGTGCCAGCAGTCTCAGCGGGGGGGTGGGTAATGAGCAGTTCTTC; CDR3aa: CASSLSGGVGNEQFF
d_gene: NA; abundance: few; j_gene: TRBJ2-1; v_gene: TRBV12-5; CDR3nt: TGTGCTAGTGGGGTGGGCAATGAGCAGTTCTTC; CDR3aa: CASGVGNEQFF
d_gene: TRBD2; abundance: once; j_gene: TRBJ2-5; v_gene: TRBV12-5; CDR3nt: TGTGCTAGTAGCGGGGGAGAGGCCCAGTACTTC; CDR3aa: CASSGGEAQYF
d_gene: NA; abundance: once; j_gene: TRBJ1-1; v_gene: TRBV10-2; CDR3nt: TGCGCCAGCACCTCGAGGGGGGCCCCGGGCACTGAAGCTTTCTTT; CDR3aa: CASTSRGAPGTEAFF
d_gene: NA; abundance: NA; j_gene: TRBJ2-5; v_gene: TRBV11-2; CDR3nt: TGTGCCAGCAGCTTAGAATGGCACCTACAAGAGACCCAGTACTTC; CDR3aa: CASSLEWHLQETQYF
d_gene: NA; abundance: many; j_gene: TRBJ2-2; v_gene: TRBV28; CDR3nt: TGTGCCAGCAGTGGGGGTGGAGCCACGAACACCGGGGAGCTGTTTTTT; CDR3aa: CASSGGGATNTGELFF
d_gene: TRBD2; abundance: NA; j_gene: TRBJ2-7; v_gene: TRBV12-3/TRBV12-4; CDR3nt: TGTGCCAACAGTGACGTAGCGGGGGCCCACACCTACGAGCAGTACTTC; CDR3aa: CANSDVAGAHTYEQYF
d_gene: NA; abundance: many; j_gene: TRBJ1-6; v_gene: TRBV5-1; CDR3nt: TGTGCCAGCAGCTTAGCGGGAACCTATAATTCACCCCTCCACTTT; CDR3aa: CASSLAGTYNSPLHF
d_gene: NA; abundance: NA; j_gene: TRBJ2-3; v_gene: TRBV5-6; CDR3nt: TGTGCCAGCAGCTCTCGCCTTGGGGCAGATACGCAGTATTTT; CDR3aa: CASSSRLGADTQYF
d_gene: TRBD1; abundance: NA; j_gene: TRBJ2-7; v_gene: TRBV18; CDR3nt: TGTGCCGGCTCATCGGGACAGGGTGGCGAGCAGTACTTC; CDR3aa: CAGSSGQGGEQYF
d_gene: NA; abundance: many; j_gene: TRBJ1-5; v_gene: TRBV12-3/TRBV12-4; CDR3nt: TGTGCCAGCAGTCCCACCCTAGGGAGGGATTATCAGCCCCAGCATTTT; CDR3aa: CASSPTLGRDYQPQHF
d_gene: NA; abundance: many; j_gene: TRBJ2-1; v_gene: TRBV18; CDR3nt: TGTGCCAGCTCACCTAGGTGGGGCGATGAGCAGTTCTTC; CDR3aa: CASSPRWGDEQFF
d_gene: TRBD2; abundance: few; j_gene: TRBJ2-1; v_gene: TRBV4-1; CDR3nt: TGCGCCAGCAGCTCCGTTCGGGGGGGGGCCTACAATGAGCAGTTCTTC; CDR3aa: CASSSVRGGAYNEQFF
d_gene: NA; abundance: few; j_gene: TRBJ2-2; v_gene: TRBV12-3/TRBV12-4; CDR3nt: TGTGCCAGCAGTTTTGATCCCGGGGAGCTGTTTTTT; CDR3aa: CASSFDPGELFF
d_gene: NA; abundance: NA; j_gene: TRBJ1-6; v_gene: TRBV30; CDR3nt: TGTGCCTCTGGGCCCGATTCACCCCTCCACTTT; CDR3aa: CASGPDSPLHF
d_gene: NA; abundance: NA; j_gene: TRBJ2-5; v_gene: TRBV18; CDR3nt: TGTGCCAGCTCACCAGCTCTTGAGACCCAGTACTTC; CDR3aa: CASSPALETQYF
d_gene: NA; abundance: NA; j_gene: TRBJ1-5; v_gene: TRBV19; CDR3nt: TGTGCCAGTAGGACGACCCCGGGGCCCCAGCATTTT; CDR3aa: CASRTTPGPQHF
d_gene: NA; abundance: few; j_gene: TRBJ1-5; v_gene: TRBV28; CDR3nt: TGTGCCAGCAGTCGCTGGAGCAATCAGCCCCAGCATTTT; CDR3aa: CASSRWSNQPQHF
d_gene: NA; abundance: few; j_gene: TRBJ1-3; v_gene: TRBV20-1; CDR3nt: TGCAGTGCCGGTGGTGGGCAATCTGGAAACACCATATATTTT; CDR3aa: CSAGGGQSGNTIYF
d_gene: NA; abundance: many; j_gene: TRBJ1-1; v_gene: TRBV30; CDR3nt: TGTGCCTGGAGTTCTAACCCCCCGGGGGCTTTCTTT; CDR3aa: CAWSSNPPGAFF
d_gene: NA; abundance: NA; j_gene: TRBJ1-5; v_gene: TRBV9; CDR3nt: TGTGCCAGCAGCATGGGGGGAGAGGCCCCTTATAGCAATCGGCCCCAGCATTTT; CDR3aa: CASSMGGEAPYSNRPQHF
d_gene: NA; abundance: NA; j_gene: TRBJ1-5; v_gene: TRBV6-1; CDR3nt: TGTGCCAGCAGTGACAGGGCGGCTCAGCCCCAGCATTTT; CDR3aa: CASSDRAAQPQHF
d_gene: TRBD2; abundance: many; j_gene: TRBJ2-1; v_gene: TRBV7-3; CDR3nt: TGTGCCAGCAGCTTAAGCGCCCCAGGGCGGGGGAACTATGAGCAGTTCTTC; CDR3aa: CASSLSAPGRGNYEQFF
d_gene: NA; abundance: few; j_gene: TRBJ1-5; v_gene: TRBV4-1; CDR3nt: TGCGCCAGCAGCCAATCAACAGGGAGCAATCAGCCCCAGCATTTT; CDR3aa: CASSQSTGSNQPQHF
d_gene: NA; abundance: many; j_gene: TRBJ2-7; v_gene: TRBV27; CDR3nt: TGTGCCAGCAGTTTGCTTAGGGACTCCTACGAGCAGTACTTC; CDR3aa: CASSLLRDSYEQYF
d_gene: TRBD2; abundance: many; j_gene: TRBJ2-1; v_gene: TRBV30; CDR3nt: TGTGCCTGGAGGGGGGGGGACCCAAGGGGCTACAATGAGCAGTTCTTC; CDR3aa: CAWRGGDPRGYNEQFF
d_gene: NA; abundance: few; j_gene: TRBJ1-2; v_gene: TRBV28; CDR3nt: TGTGCCAGCAGTTTTGAGGCGTGGGGCTACACCTTC; CDR3aa: CASSFEAWGYTF
d_gene: TRBD1; abundance: many; j_gene: TRBJ1-6; v_gene: TRBV2; CDR3nt: TGTGCCAGCAGGAAATGGACAGGGATGGGCTCACCCCTCCACTTT; CDR3aa: CASRKWTGMGSPLHF
d_gene: NA; abundance: many; j_gene: TRBJ1-1; v_gene: TRBV6-1; CDR3nt: TGTGCCAGCAGTGACGGCTTTAGGGGGAGGTACACTGAAGCTTTCTTT; CDR3aa: CASSDGFRGRYTEAFF
d_gene: NA; abundance: NA; j_gene: TRBJ1-2; v_gene: TRBV7-9; CDR3nt: TGTGCCAGCAGCTTAGGAGTCGGGGAAGCTAACTATGGCTACACCTTC; CDR3aa: CASSLGVGEANYGYTF
d_gene: NA; abundance: NA; j_gene: TRBJ1-4; v_gene: TRBV12-3/TRBV12-4; CDR3nt: TGTGCCAGCAGTTCAGGCGCTTTGGAACTGTTTTTT; CDR3aa: CASSSGALELFF
d_gene: NA; abundance: few; j_gene: TRBJ1-6; v_gene: TRBV11-2; CDR3nt: TGTGCCAGCACCCGGGGCTCTAGCTCCTATAATTCACCCCTCCACTTT; CDR3aa: CASTRGSSSYNSPLHF
d_gene: TRBD2; abundance: many; j_gene: TRBJ2-5; v_gene: TRBV27; CDR3nt: TGTGCCAGCAGGCGACTAGCGGGGGGTCAAGAGACCCAGTACTTC; CDR3aa: CASRRLAGGQETQYF
d_gene: TRBD1; abundance: many; j_gene: TRBJ1-5; v_gene: TRBV2; CDR3nt: TGTGCCAGCAGCGAACAGGGGGCATATCAGCCCCAGCATTTT; CDR3aa: CASSEQGAYQPQHF
d_gene: TRBD2; abundance: many; j_gene: TRBJ2-7; v_gene: TRBV12-3/TRBV12-4; CDR3nt: TGTGCCAGCAGTTTAAGGGGACTAGCGGGGGGCCGTTCTCGGACCTACGAGCAGTACTTC; CDR3aa: CASSLRGLAGGRSRTYEQYF
d_gene: NA; abundance: few; j_gene: TRBJ2-5; v_gene: TRBV7-2; CDR3nt: TGTGCCAGCAGCTTCAAGGTATCAACGCAAGAGACCCAGTACTTC; CDR3aa: CASSFKVSTQETQYF
d_gene: TRBD2; abundance: many; j_gene: TRBJ2-2; v_gene: TRBV11-2; CDR3nt: TGTGCCAGCAGCCGGACTAGCGGAGACGACGGGGAGCTGTTTTTT; CDR3aa: CASSRTSGDDGELFF
d_gene: TRBD2; abundance: many; j_gene: TRBJ2-1; v_gene: TRBV28; CDR3nt: TGTGCCAGCAGTTTCCCGGGACTAGCGGGGGGCCACTCCTACAATGAGCAGTTCTTC; CDR3aa: CASSFPGLAGGHSYNEQFF
d_gene: NA; abundance: few; j_gene: TRBJ1-6; v_gene: TRBV5-1; CDR3nt: TGCGCCAGCAGCGCCCGGGGGAGTGAGTCCTATAATTCACCCCTCCACTTT; CDR3aa: CASSARGSESYNSPLHF
d_gene: NA; abundance: NA; j_gene: TRBJ1-6; v_gene: TRBV2; CDR3nt: TGTGCCAGCAGTATATCCCAGGGGAATTCACCCCTCCACTTT; CDR3aa: CASSISQGNSPLHF
d_gene: NA; abundance: NA; j_gene: TRBJ2-3; v_gene: TRBV5-1; CDR3nt: TGCGCCAGCAGAGTGTCCGGACCGAGCACAGATACGCAGTATTTT; CDR3aa: CASRVSGPSTDTQYF
d_gene: NA; abundance: few; j_gene: TRBJ2-1; v_gene: TRBV7-3; CDR3nt: TGTGCCAGCAGCAAACAGGGTTCCAATGAGCAGTTCTTC; CDR3aa: CASSKQGSNEQFF
d_gene: NA; abundance: NA; j_gene: TRBJ2-1; v_gene: TRBV6-2/TRBV6-3; CDR3nt: TGTGCCAGCAGTGGGACTTTAGGCCAGTTCTTC; CDR3aa: CASSGTLGQFF